Each of the 13 T cell receptor beta chains below was sequenced from the same sample in a study of Graves' ophthalmopathy and Graves' hyperthyroidism. As the template, RNA transcripts were used to amplify TCR beta CDR3 regions. Second-round multiplex PCR came after a first-round RT-PCR that employed HTBI primers. Using its own MiXCR run on the multiplex PCR reads, TCRdb lists one record per CDR3 protein. The table records roughly 500,000 distinct CDR3 sequences, about 15% of them present only once. Sequenced input: blood. The receptors were gathered from a woman in her thirties with Graves' ophthalmopathy.

This clonotype appeared once. This CDR3 is CASRGQGLGTEAFF. The CDR3 DNA reads as TGTGCCAGCAGAGGACAGGGGTTGGGGACTGAAGCTTTCTTT. The chain joins TRBV6-1 to TRBJ1-1; 9 nucleotides align to TRBD1. The CDR3 spans 14 residues. Germline loops: CDR1 MNHNS, CDR2 SASEGT. V trimming: 6 bases; J trimming: 5 bases; junction bases outside the gene matches: 7.

This clonotype was detected ten times or more. The chain carries TRBV12-3 or TRBV12-4 and TRBJ2-5; no reliable D call. The V end was cut by 3 bases, the J end by 5 bases, with 10 bases between. This CDR3 region has 13 residues. The CDR3 loop is CASSFRLIETQYF. CDR3 coding DNA: TGTGCCAGCAGTTTTAGACTCATTGAGACCCAGTACTTC.

This chain joins TRBV5-1 and TRBJ1-2, with D uncertain. Trimming stripped 5 bases from V and 5 bases from J, with 10 bases between. The CDR3 spans 12 residues. The germline V gene encodes CDR1 SGHRS and CDR2 YFSETQ. The CDR3 nucleotides read TGCGCCAGCAGTTCGGACGGATATGGCTACACCTTC. Protein: CASSSDGYGYTF.

The table lists this clonotype with many counts. This rearrangement joins TRBV6-1 to TRBJ1-1; D is perhaps TRBD1 (6 bases). Germline-derived CDR1 and CDR2 are MNHNS and SASEGT. The V and J ends lost 7 bases and 0 bases respectively, with 18 bases between them. This CDR3 spans 16 amino acids. The CDR3 DNA reads TGTGCCAGCACCCCCCTCAGGACAGAGATGAACACTGAAGCTTTCTTT. It translates to CASTPLRTEMNTEAFF.

This clonotype was seen many times. The chain carries TRBV28 and TRBJ1-5; TRBD1 agrees at 8 bases. CDR1 and CDR2 (germline): MDHEN, SYDVKM. The CDR3 is 15 residues long. J gave up 2 bases and V 2 bases, and 2 bases lay outside the gene matches. The CDR3 reads CASSLGTGRNQPQHF. CDR3 nucleotide sequence: TGTGCCAGCAGTTTAGGGACAGGCCGCAATCAGCCCCAGCATTTT. Filled out from reference TRBV28 and TRBJ1-5, the complete variable domain reads DVKVTQSSRYLVKRTGEKVFLECVQDMDHENMFWYRQDPGLGLRLIYFSYDVKMKEKGDIPEGYSVSREKKERFSLILESASTNQTSMYLCASSLGTGRNQPQHFGDGTRLSIL.

This clonotype was observed at least ten times. The rearrangement uses TRBV5-5 and TRBJ1-2; a weak D match, TRBD1 (5 bases). Trimming pared 4 bases from V and 0 bases from J, leaving 16 bases between. The CDR3 length is 16 residues. In germline, CDR1 is SGHKS, CDR2 YYEKEE (reference sequence). This CDR3 reads CASSSTAGIANYGYTF. The CDR3 DNA is TGTGCCAGCAGCAGTACCGCAGGGATAGCTAACTATGGCTACACCTTC.

This clonotype was counted at least ten times. The V gene is TRBV7-2, the J gene TRBJ2-7, with no clear D. The CDR3 contains 13 residues. The V end lost 4 bases, the J end lost 3 bases, and 10 bases lay between the germline ends. Per germline, CDR1 SGHTA and CDR2 FQGNSA. The CDR3 region is CASSYTSSYEQYF. The CDR3 bases are TGTGCCAGCAGCTATACTTCGAGCTACGAGCAGTACTTC.

In this sample, this clonotype turned up many times. The chain combines TRBV7-2 with TRBJ1-2; maybe TRBD1 (6 bases). The CDR3 covers 15 residues. Germline V gene sequence: CDR1 SGHTA, CDR2 FQGNSA. V was cut by 3 bases and J by 4 bases, with 15 bases left in between. CDR3 nucleotides: TGTGCCAGCAGCTTCTTCTCGACAGGAGGCTATGGCTACACCTTC. Translating gives CASSFFSTGGYGYTF.

There are many counts of this clonotype. The V call is TRBV20-1, the J call TRBJ2-7; 9 bases line up with TRBD1. Germline V lookup: CDR1 DFQATT, CDR2 SNEGSKA (reference sequence). V dropped 1 base and J dropped 2; count of bases not matched to a gene: 9. This CDR3 has 16 amino acids. The CDR3 protein is CSARGPATGGPYEQYF. In DNA form, the CDR3 reads TGCAGTGCTAGAGGACCTGCGACAGGGGGGCCCTACGAGCAGTACTTC.

This clonotype was counted only a few times. The chain recombines TRBV3-1 with TRBJ2-6; possible D gene TRBD2, 6 bases. CDR1 is LGHDT and CDR2 is YNNKEL in the germline V gene (reference sequence). The CDR3 length is 20 residues. V was cut by 4 bases and J by 1 base, with 23 bases left in between. CDR3 sequence (DNA): TGTGCCAGCAGCCCCGGTGGGGGGTCTACCTCCGCTTCTGGGGCCAACGTCCTGACTTTC. It yields the protein CASSPGGGSTSASGANVLTF.

This clonotype was seen many times. The rearrangement links TRBV6-2 or TRBV6-3 to TRBJ2-2; 10 nucleotides match TRBD2. The CDR3 totals 18 residues. Trimming at V came to 7 bases and at J to 2 bases, leaving 13 bases not matched to a gene. Germline assignment: CDR1 MNHEY and CDR2 SVGEGT. The CDR3 sequence: CASIPPASGGPNTGELFF. The CDR3 DNA follows: TGTGCCAGCATCCCCCCCGCTAGCGGGGGACCAAACACCGGGGAGCTGTTTTTT.

In its sample, this clonotype was seen many times. This chain uses TRBV7-8 with TRBJ2-7, with a weak D call TRBD2 (5 bases). Germline CDR1 and CDR2: SGHVS and FQNEAQ. The CDR3 has 18 amino acids. The germline V and J ends were trimmed by 1 base and 0 bases, with 19 bases remaining between them. The CDR3 sequence: CASSLEYADSPSSYEQYF. CDR3 in DNA: TGTGCCAGCAGCTTAGAATACGCGGACTCTCCGAGCTCCTACGAGCAGTACTTC.

This clonotype was observed many times. The rearrangement links TRBV2 to TRBJ1-5, with TRBD1 as a possible D gene (5 bases). This CDR3 contains 14 residues. Trimming pared 4 bases from V and 8 bases from J, leaving 15 bases between. CDR1 SNHLY and CDR2 FYNNEI come from the germline V gene. The chain's CDR3 is CASSGDSMGEPQHF. CDR3 sequence (DNA): TGTGCCAGCAGTGGAGACAGTATGGGGGAGCCCCAGCATTTT.